This TCR beta chain was found in a study of T cells in tuberculosis. With 6 bases removed from V and 2 bases from J, the gap between germline ends came to 11 bases. CDR3 length equals 14 residues. CDR1 is LGHNA, CDR2 YSLEER, per germline. Time point: new active TB diagnosis, blood taken before or within 7 days of starting treatment. The repertoire was sequenced with immunoSEQ multiplex PCR; TCRdb's copy has only in-frame clones and lacks some. The sample includes about 33,000 clones, 70% to 90% of them seen just once. Here the sequenced sample was PBMCs, taken at tuberculosis diagnosis. The TCR originated in an adult with tuberculosis. The chain combines TRBV4-3 with TRBJ2-1; D might be TRBD1 (6 bases). CDR3 sequence: CASRSGEPYNEQFF. As DNA, the CDR3 is TGCGCCAGCAGATCAGGGGAGCCCTACAATGAGCAGTTCTTC.